These 20 T cell receptor beta chains share one sample of origin, sequenced in a study of early T cells in non-severe SARS-CoV-2 infection. Each CDR3 protein is one row after TCRdb ran MiXCR on the 5' RACE reads. The data contain over 35,000 distinct CDR3 sequences, roughly 10% of them singletons. The sample consisted of whole blood. Receptors originate from an adult who was a healthcare worker with PCR-confirmed SARS-CoV-2 infection or an uninfected control (not recorded which).

This clonotype showed up just a few times. V gene TRBV6-6 combines with J gene TRBJ1-5, with TRBD1 identical over 12 bases. This CDR3 comprises 16 residues. Germline loops: CDR1 MNHNY, CDR2 SVGAGI (reference sequence). With V trimmed by 7 bases and J by 2 bases, 6 bases remained unmatched. CDR3 bases: TGTGCCAGCACCGGGACAGGGGGCTCGGGCAATCAGCCCCAGCATTTT. Protein: CASTGTGGSGNQPQHF.

In this sample, this clonotype turned up many times. V usage is TRBV7-6 and J usage is TRBJ2-3, with D uncertain. The CDR3 loop spans 14 amino acids. V lost 2 bases, J lost 2 bases, and 8 bases lay in between. Germline assignment: CDR1 SGHVS and CDR2 FNYEAQ. For the CDR3, the DNA is TGTGCCAGCAGCTTACTGCTGATCACAGATACGCAGTATTTT. It codes for CASSLLLITDTQYF.

The sample holds one count of this clonotype. The genes are TRBV18 and TRBJ2-5; 9 bases line up with TRBD1. J gave up 1 base and V 3 bases, and 3 bases lay outside the gene matches. The CDR3 totals 15 residues. Per the germline V gene, CDR1 is KGHSH and CDR2 is LQKENI. The CDR3 here is CASSPGTGSQETQYF. The CDR3 DNA is TGTGCCAGCTCACCCGGGACAGGGAGCCAAGAGACCCAGTACTTC.

This CDR3 is CASSSAYEQYF. The CDR3 DNA follows: TGTGCCAGCAGCTCCGCCTACGAGCAGTACTTC. The V gene is TRBV11-1, the J gene TRBJ2-7; D gene unclear. Germline assignment: CDR1 SGHAT and CDR2 FQDESV (reference sequence). The CDR3 length is 11 residues. Trimming left V 4 bases short and J 2 bases short, with 3 bases between.

This clonotype turned up a few times. The chain uses TRBV5-1 and TRBJ1-3; 8 nucleotides agree with TRBD1. The CDR3 is 17 residues long. Trimming at V came to 0 bases and at J to 1 base, leaving 6 bases not matched to a gene. The germline CDR1 and CDR2 sequences are SGHRS and YFSETQ. DNA of the CDR3: TGCGCCAGCAGCTTGGTGGGTCAGGGGGCATCTGGAAACACCATATATTTT. Its translation: CASSLVGQGASGNTIYF.

This clonotype turned up a few times. J is TRBJ2-3 and V is TRBV12-3 or TRBV12-4; 7 positions match TRBD2. The CDR3 covers 13 residues. The V and J ends lost 5 bases and 5 bases, in that order; junction bases with no gene match: 4. The CDR3: CASSPGGRDTQYF. The DNA of the CDR3 is TGTGCCAGCAGTCCCGGGGGGAGAGATACGCAGTATTTT.

The table lists this clonotype with a few counts. The chain employs TRBV20-1 and TRBJ2-1; 8 nucleotides line up with TRBD1. This CDR3 is 13 amino acids long. CDR1 DFQATT and CDR2 SNEGSKA come from the germline V gene (reference sequence). V trimming: 3 bases; J trimming: 7 bases; junction bases outside the gene matches: 5. The CDR3 loop reads CSASTDRVNEQFF. The CDR3 DNA sequence: TGCAGTGCTAGCACGGACAGGGTAAATGAGCAGTTCTTC.

This clonotype was counted ten times or more. The CDR3 sequence is CASSYGTVNYEQYF. For the CDR3, the DNA is TGTGCCAGCAGTTACGGGACGGTGAACTACGAGCAGTACTTC. The V gene is TRBV6-2 or TRBV6-3, the J gene TRBJ2-7; D possibly uses TRBD1 or TRBD2 (5 bases each). V shed 2 bases and J shed 3 bases, with 11 bases lying between them. The CDR3 covers 14 residues. Germline V gives CDR1 MNHEY, CDR2 SVGEGT.

This clonotype appeared a few times. This chain uses TRBV7-9 with TRBJ2-7; no clear D gene. CDR1 and CDR2 (germline): SEHNR, FQNEAQ (reference sequence). The CDR3 sequence is 13 residues long. Trimming removed 5 bases at V and 6 bases at J, with 14 bases between. This CDR3 is CASSPAGSAEQYF. The CDR3 nucleotides are TGTGCCAGCAGCCCCGCTGGCAGCGCCGAGCAGTACTTC.

This clonotype has at least ten counts. The rearrangement uses TRBV6-1 and TRBJ2-2; D might be TRBD2 (6 bases). Germline CDR1 reads MNHNS; CDR2 reads SASEGT. The length of the CDR3 is 16 residues. The ends were cut back, 8 bases at V and 4 bases at J, with 20 bases in the middle. The CDR3 bases are TGTGCCAGCGGCATTTGGCGGATGGGAGGCACCGGGGAGCTGTTTTTT. Protein sequence: CASGIWRMGGTGELFF.

This clonotype came up many times. The chain joins TRBV7-6 to TRBJ2-2, with unresolved D. Trimming removed 5 bases from V and 1 base from J, with 5 bases in between. Germline assignment: CDR1 SGHVS and CDR2 FNYEAQ. CDR3 length equals 13 residues. The chain's CDR3 is CASSRMNTGELFF. DNA of the CDR3: TGTGCCAGCAGCCGCATGAACACCGGGGAGCTGTTTTTT.

The J gene is TRBJ1-4, the V gene TRBV10-3, with D perhaps TRBD1 (5 bases). Germline CDR1 and CDR2: ENHRY and SYGVKD. The CDR3 is made up of 19 amino acids. V gave up 0 bases and J gave up 3 bases, with 20 bases separating them. CDR3 amino acids: CAISESYRLTSGANEKLFF. For the CDR3, the DNA is TGTGCCATCAGTGAGTCATACAGACTAACCTCGGGGGCTAATGAAAAACTGTTTTTT.

Ten or more counts support this clonotype. The chain has TRBV10-1 and TRBJ2-1; 9 bases line up with TRBD1. The trim removed 2 bases at V and 8 bases at J, leaving 7 bases unmatched. The CDR3 has 15 residues. CDR1 and CDR2 from the germline V gene are WNHNN and SYGVQD (reference sequence). The chain's CDR3 is CASSEPGQGFDEQFF. Written as DNA, the CDR3 is TGCGCCAGCAGTGAGCCCGGACAGGGGTTCGATGAGCAGTTCTTC.

CDR3 sequence reads: CASKGGGSGGDTQYF. The CDR3 region has the DNA TGTGCCAGCAAAGGTGGGGGCTCCGGTGGAGATACGCAGTATTTT. V is TRBV3-1 and J is TRBJ2-3; possible D gene TRBD1, 6 bases. The CDR3 consists of 15 residues. V lost 7 bases and J 5 bases, leaving 19 bases between the germline ends. Germline loops: CDR1 LGHDT, CDR2 YNNKEL (reference sequence).

As to this clonotype: One junction end disagrees with the germline gene, perhaps due to a read error. The chain is built from TRBV10-3 and TRBJ2-3, with 7 positions matching TRBD2. The CDR3 runs 13 residues. Germline CDR1 reads ENHRY; CDR2 reads SYGVKD. CDR3 protein: CSLAARSTDTQYF. The CDR3 bases are TGCTCCCTAGCGGCCCGTAGCACAGATACGCAGTATTTT.

This clonotype showed up just a few times. The J gene is TRBJ1-1, the V gene TRBV12-5, with a weak D call TRBD1 (5 bases). The germline V gene has CDR1 LGHNT and CDR2 FRNRAP. The CDR3 extends over 13 amino acids. V was trimmed by 4 bases and J by 1 base, leaving 7 bases between them. The CDR3 DNA follows: TGTGCTAGTGGTTATGGGGGGAACACTGAAGCTTTCTTT. It translates to CASGYGGNTEAFF.

The sample holds a few counts of this clonotype. The rearrangement uses TRBV3-1 and TRBJ1-2; weak D call: TRBD1 (5 bases). Per germline, CDR1 LGHDT and CDR2 YNNKEL (reference sequence). V was trimmed by 4 bases and J by 1 base, leaving 10 bases between them. The CDR3 length is 14 residues. CDR3 DNA sequence: TGTGCCAGCAGCCCGGGGCTCCTTAACTATGGCTACACCTTC. Translated, it gives CASSPGLLNYGYTF.

In its sample, this clonotype was seen a few times. The rearrangement joins TRBV28 to TRBJ2-1; a possible D gene is TRBD2 (5 bases). V was clipped by 8 bases and J by 6 bases, with 8 bases between them. The CDR3 totals 11 residues. Germline-derived CDR1 and CDR2 are MDHEN and SYDVKM. The CDR3 bases are TGTGCCAGCCCTCGGGGCAATGAGCAGTTCTTC. Residues: CASPRGNEQFF.

V is TRBV7-3 and J is TRBJ2-5; perhaps TRBD2 as D (5 bases). The CDR3 has 16 amino acids. Trimming removed 5 bases at V and 2 bases at J, with 18 bases between. Germline V gene data show CDR1 as SGHTA and CDR2 as FQGTGA. This CDR3 reads CASSRSSRGDQETQYF. CDR3 bases: TGTGCCAGCAGCAGATCCTCCCGGGGAGATCAAGAGACCCAGTACTTC.

This clonotype was counted at least ten times. The chain joins TRBV7-9 to TRBJ2-3; maybe TRBD1 (5 bases). CDR1 and CDR2 (germline): SEHNR, FQNEAQ (reference sequence). The CDR3 runs 16 residues. V shed 2 bases and J shed 3 bases, with 15 bases lying between them. This CDR3 reads CASSLQSAGRTDTQYF. The CDR3 DNA is TGTGCCAGCAGCTTACAATCGGCAGGGCGGACAGATACGCAGTATTTT. The full variable domain, rest sourced from reference TRBV7-9 and TRBJ2-3, is DTGVSQNPRHKITKRGQNVTFRCDPISEHNRLYWYRQTLGQGPEFLTYFQNEAQLEKSRLLSDRFSAERPKGSFSTLEIQRTEQGDSAMYLCASSLQSAGRTDTQYFGPGTRLTVL.